The clone carrying this T cell receptor beta chain was observed many times. The target antigen is unknown. Losses at the gene ends were 4 bases for V and 5 bases for J; bases not matched to a gene: 6. The CDR3 is 14 amino acids. The germline gives CDR1 SGHDT, CDR2 YYEEEE. This entry belongs to a study of T cell repertoires in cytomegalovirus infection. On the study more broadly: Public TCR beta signatures were indicative of both CMV infection and a matching HLA type.

TCRdb itself ran the reads through MiXCR, one entry per CDR3 protein. The table has around 230,000 distinct CDR3 sequences, 6.5% seen once. The study, taken as a whole, reports: Dominant in the ex vivo response were TCR beta clonotypes restricted by HLA-C and specific for CMV. Accumulated public TCR beta family frequency recognized individuals carrying CMV together with the relevant HLA.

V is TRBV5-6 and J is TRBJ1-2, with 9 bases that match TRBD1. The receptor was derived from a human donor in good health (CMV status not recorded). Some clones in this sample may be carry-over from other donors' samples. Sequenced input: PBMCs. The CDR3 region has the DNA TGTGCCAGCAGCGTGGGACAGGGAAGTTATGGCTACACCTTC. This encodes CASSVGQGSYGYTF.